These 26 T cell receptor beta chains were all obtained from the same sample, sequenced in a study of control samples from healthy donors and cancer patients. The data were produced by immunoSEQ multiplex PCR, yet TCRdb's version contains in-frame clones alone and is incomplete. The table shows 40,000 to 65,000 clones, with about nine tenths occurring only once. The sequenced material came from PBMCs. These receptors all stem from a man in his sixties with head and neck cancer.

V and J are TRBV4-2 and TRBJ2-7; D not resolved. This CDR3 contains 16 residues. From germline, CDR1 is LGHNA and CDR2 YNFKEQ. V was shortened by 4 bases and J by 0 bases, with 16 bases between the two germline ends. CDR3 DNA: TGTGCCAGCAGCCGAGTATACTCGCAAAGCTCCTACGAGCAGTACTTC. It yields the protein CASSRVYSQSSYEQYF.

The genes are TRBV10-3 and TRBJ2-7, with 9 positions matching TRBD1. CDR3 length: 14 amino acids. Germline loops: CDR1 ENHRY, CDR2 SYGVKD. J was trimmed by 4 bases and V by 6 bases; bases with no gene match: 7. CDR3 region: CAIRARDRVYEQYF. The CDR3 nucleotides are TGTGCCATCAGAGCCCGGGACAGGGTATACGAGCAGTACTTC.

CDR3 bases: TGTGCCAGCACCACGGCGGGGAAAGACACCTTC. This encodes CASTTAGKDTF. The rearrangement uses TRBV12-3 or TRBV12-4 and TRBJ1-2; D unresolved. The CDR3 is 11 amino acids. V shed 7 bases and J shed 12 bases, with 15 bases lying between them.

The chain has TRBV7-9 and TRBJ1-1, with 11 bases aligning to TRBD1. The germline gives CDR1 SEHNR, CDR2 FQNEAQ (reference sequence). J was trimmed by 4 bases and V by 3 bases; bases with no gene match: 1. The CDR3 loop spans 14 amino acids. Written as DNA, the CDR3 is TGTGCCAGCAGCTTCGGGACAGGGGGCACTGAAGCTTTCTTT. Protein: CASSFGTGGTEAFF. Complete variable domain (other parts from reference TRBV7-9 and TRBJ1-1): DTGVSQNPRHKITKRGQNVTFRCDPISEHNRLYWYRQTLGQGPEFLTYFQNEAQLEKSRLLSDRFSAERPKGSFSTLEIQRTEQGDSAMYLCASSFGTGGTEAFFGQGTRLTVV.

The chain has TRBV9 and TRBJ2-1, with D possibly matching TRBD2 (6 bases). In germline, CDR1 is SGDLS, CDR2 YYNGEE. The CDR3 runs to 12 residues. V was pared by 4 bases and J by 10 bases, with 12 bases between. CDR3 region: CASSLPGREQFF. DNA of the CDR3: TGTGCCAGCAGCCTCCCCGGGAGAGAGCAGTTCTTC.

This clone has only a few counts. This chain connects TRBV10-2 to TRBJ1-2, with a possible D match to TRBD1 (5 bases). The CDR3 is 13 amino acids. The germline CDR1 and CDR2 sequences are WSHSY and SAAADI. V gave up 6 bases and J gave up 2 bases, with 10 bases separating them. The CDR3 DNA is TGCGCCAGCAGGGTGGGGGGAAACTATGGCTACACCTTC. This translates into CASRVGGNYGYTF.

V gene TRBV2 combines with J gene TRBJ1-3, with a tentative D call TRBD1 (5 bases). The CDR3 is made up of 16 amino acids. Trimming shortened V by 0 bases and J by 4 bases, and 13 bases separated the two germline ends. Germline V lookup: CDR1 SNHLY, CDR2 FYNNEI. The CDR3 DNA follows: TGTGCCAGCAGTGAAGCTGGGGGAAGGCCGGGAAACACCATATATTTT. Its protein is CASSEAGGRPGNTIYF.

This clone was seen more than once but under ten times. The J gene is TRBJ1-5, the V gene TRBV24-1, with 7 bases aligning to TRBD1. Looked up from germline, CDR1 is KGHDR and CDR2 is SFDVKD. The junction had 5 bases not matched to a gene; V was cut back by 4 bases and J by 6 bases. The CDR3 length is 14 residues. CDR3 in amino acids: CATSDRGWVQPQHF. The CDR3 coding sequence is TGTGCCACCAGTGACAGGGGGTGGGTTCAGCCCCAGCATTTT.

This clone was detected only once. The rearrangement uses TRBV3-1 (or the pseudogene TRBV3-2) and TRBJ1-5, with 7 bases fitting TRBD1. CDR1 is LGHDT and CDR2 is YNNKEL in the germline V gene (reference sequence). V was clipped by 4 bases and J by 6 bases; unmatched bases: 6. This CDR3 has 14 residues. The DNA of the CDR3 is TGTGCCAGCAGCCGCAGGGGGGTAAGTCAGCCCCAGCATTTT. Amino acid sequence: CASSRRGVSQPQHF.

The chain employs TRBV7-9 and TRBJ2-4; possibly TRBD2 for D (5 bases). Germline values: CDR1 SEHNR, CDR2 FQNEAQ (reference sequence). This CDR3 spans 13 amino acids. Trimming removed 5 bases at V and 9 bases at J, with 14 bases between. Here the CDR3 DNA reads TGTGCCAGCAGCCCCCAAGGGCTAGCCATTCAGTACTTC. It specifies CASSPQGLAIQYF.

This CDR3 is CASSSSGASTDTQYF. The CDR3 bases are TGTGCCAGCAGCTCCTCGGGTGCTAGCACAGATACGCAGTATTTT. The chain links TRBV7-3 to TRBJ2-3; D remains unclear. Trimming cost V 4 bases and J 0 bases, with 11 bases left between them. Per the germline V gene, CDR1 is SGHTA and CDR2 is FQGTGA. The CDR3 extends over 15 amino acids.

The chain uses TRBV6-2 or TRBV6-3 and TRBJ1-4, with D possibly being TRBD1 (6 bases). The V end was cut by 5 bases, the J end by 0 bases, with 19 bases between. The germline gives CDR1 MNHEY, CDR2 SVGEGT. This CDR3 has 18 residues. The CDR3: CASSAPVGGPPTNEKLFF. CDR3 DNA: TGTGCCAGCAGTGCCCCGGTGGGGGGGCCCCCAACTAATGAAAAACTGTTTTTT.

The chain's CDR3 is CATSDRGRYRETQYF. The CDR3 DNA reads as TGTGCCACCAGCGACAGGGGGCGGTATAGGGAGACCCAGTACTTC. This chain joins TRBV15 and TRBJ2-5, with 10 bases fitting TRBD1. V gave up 5 bases and J gave up 5 bases; unmatched junction bases: 8. Germline assignment: CDR1 LNHNV and CDR2 YYDKDF (reference sequence). The CDR3 is 15 residues long. Full variable domain (missing parts from reference TRBV15 and TRBJ2-5): DAMVIQNPRYQVTQFGKPVTLSCSQTLNHNVMYWYQQKSSQAPKLLFHYYDKDFNNEADTPDNFQSRRPNTSFCFLDIRSPGLGDTAMYLCATSDRGRYRETQYFGPGTRLLVL.

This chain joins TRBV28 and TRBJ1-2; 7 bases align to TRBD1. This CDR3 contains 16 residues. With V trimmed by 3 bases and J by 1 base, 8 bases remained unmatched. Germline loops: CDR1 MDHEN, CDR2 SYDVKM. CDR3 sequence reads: CASSFAGTDVNYGYTF. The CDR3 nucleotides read TGTGCCAGCAGTTTCGCCGGGACAGATGTTAACTATGGCTACACCTTC.

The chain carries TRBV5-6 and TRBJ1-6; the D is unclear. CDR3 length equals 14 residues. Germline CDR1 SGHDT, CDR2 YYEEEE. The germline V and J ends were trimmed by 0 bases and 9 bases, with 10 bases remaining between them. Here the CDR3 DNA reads TGTGCCAGCAGCTTGGAGGCGGGTGGTTCACCCCTCCACTTT. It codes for CASSLEAGGSPLHF.

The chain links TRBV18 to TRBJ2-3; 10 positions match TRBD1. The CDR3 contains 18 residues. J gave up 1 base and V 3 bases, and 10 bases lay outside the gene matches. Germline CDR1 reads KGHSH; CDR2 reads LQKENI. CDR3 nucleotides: TGTGCCAGCTCACCTCAACGACAGGGGGCCGAGCGCACAGATACGCAGTATTTT. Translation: CASSPQRQGAERTDTQYF.

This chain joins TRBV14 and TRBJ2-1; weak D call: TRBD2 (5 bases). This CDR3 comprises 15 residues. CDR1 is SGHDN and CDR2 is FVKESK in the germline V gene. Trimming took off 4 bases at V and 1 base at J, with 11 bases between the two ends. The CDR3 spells CASSLRGRSYNEQFF. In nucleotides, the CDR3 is TGTGCCAGCAGCCTCCGGGGAAGGTCCTACAATGAGCAGTTCTTC.

CDR3: CASSQDLEQGFPYNEQFF. CDR3 DNA sequence: TGCGCCAGCAGCCAAGATTTAGAGCAGGGTTTCCCCTACAATGAGCAGTTCTTC. The chain uses TRBV4-3 and TRBJ2-1, with D perhaps TRBD1 (5 bases). Germline V lookup: CDR1 LGHNA, CDR2 YSLEER. The CDR3 is made up of 18 amino acids. V was shortened by 0 bases and J by 2 bases, with 17 bases between the two germline ends.

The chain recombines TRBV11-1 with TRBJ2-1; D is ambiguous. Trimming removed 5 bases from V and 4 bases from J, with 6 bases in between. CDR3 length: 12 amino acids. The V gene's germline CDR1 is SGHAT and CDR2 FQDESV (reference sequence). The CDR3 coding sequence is TGTGCCAGCAGCCAAGGGTACAATGAGCAGTTCTTC. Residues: CASSQGYNEQFF.

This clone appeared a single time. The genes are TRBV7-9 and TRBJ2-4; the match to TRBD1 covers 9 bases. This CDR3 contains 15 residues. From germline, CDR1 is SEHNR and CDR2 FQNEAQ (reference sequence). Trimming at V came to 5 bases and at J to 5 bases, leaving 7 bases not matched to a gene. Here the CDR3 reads CASSKTGGGENIQYF. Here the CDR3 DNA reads TGTGCCAGCAGCAAGACAGGGGGTGGCGAAAACATTCAGTACTTC. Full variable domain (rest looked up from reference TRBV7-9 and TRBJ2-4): DTGVSQNPRHKITKRGQNVTFRCDPISEHNRLYWYRQTLGQGPEFLTYFQNEAQLEKSRLLSDRFSAERPKGSFSTLEIQRTEQGDSAMYLCASSKTGGGENIQYFGAGTRLSVL.

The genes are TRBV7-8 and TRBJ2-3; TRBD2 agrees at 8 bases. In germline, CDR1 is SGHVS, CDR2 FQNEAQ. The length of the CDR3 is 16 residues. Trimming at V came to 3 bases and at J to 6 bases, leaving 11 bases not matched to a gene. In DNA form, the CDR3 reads TGTGCCAGCAGCTTCCCCCGGGGGGGACCACTCGATACGCAGTATTTT. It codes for CASSFPRGGPLDTQYF.

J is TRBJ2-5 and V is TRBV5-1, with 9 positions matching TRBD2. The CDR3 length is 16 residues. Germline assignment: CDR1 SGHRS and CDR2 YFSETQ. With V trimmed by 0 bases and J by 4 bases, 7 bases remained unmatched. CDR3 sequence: CASSLEGLTSGETQYF. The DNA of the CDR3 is TGCGCCAGCAGCTTGGAAGGTTTGACTAGCGGAGAGACCCAGTACTTC. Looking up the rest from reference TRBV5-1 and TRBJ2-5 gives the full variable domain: KAGVTQTPRYLIKTRGQQVTLSCSPISGHRSVSWYQQTPGQGLQFLFEYFSETQRNKGNFPGRFSGRQFSNSRSEMNVSTLELGDSALYLCASSLEGLTSGETQYFGPGTRLLVL.

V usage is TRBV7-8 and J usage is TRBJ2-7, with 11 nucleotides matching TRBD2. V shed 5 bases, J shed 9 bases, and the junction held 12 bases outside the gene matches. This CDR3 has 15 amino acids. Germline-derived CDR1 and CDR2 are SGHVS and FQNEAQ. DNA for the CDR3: TGTGCCAGCAGCCTGAGACTAGCGGGGTCAAGTTCGCAGTACTTC. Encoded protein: CASSLRLAGSSSQYF.

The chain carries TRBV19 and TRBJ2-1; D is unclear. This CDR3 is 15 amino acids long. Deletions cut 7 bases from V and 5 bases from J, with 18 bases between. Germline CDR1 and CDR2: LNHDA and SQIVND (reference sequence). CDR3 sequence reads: CASNLLPGANNEQFF. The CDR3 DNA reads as TGTGCCAGTAATCTTTTGCCAGGTGCCAACAATGAGCAGTTCTTC.

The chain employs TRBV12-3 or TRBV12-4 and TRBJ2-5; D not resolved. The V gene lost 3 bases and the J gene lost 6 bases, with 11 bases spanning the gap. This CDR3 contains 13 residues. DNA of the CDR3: TGTGCCAGCAGTTTCGAGTCTGCGCAGACCCAGTACTTC. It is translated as CASSFESAQTQYF.

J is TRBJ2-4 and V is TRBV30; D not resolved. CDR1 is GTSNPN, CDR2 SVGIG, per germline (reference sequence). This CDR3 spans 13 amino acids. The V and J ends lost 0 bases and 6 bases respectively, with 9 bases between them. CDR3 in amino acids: CAWSVHGTNIQYF. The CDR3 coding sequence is TGTGCCTGGAGTGTCCATGGCACAAACATTCAGTACTTC.